A selection of T cell receptor delta chains follows, all from one sample in a study of gammadelta T cells in human blood. TCRdb redid the clone calls on the RT-PCR reads with CATT. The sample comprises approximately 330 delta-chain clones, 25% to 40% of which are singletons, and 30% to 35% rests with the top ten. The material sequenced was Vgamma9Vdelta2 gamma-delta T cells from cord blood. The origin of the receptors is a newborn. Both conserved end residues are part of each CDR3. The order of the fields is D gene, clone size, J gene, CDR3 length, V gene, CDR3 DNA, CDR3 protein. A D gene is named only where the DNA matches it firmly. Not all rows give a size; the values are once, few, many and, for expanded clones, a class.

d_gene: TRDD3; abundance: NA; j_gene: TRDJ3; len: 18; v_gene: TRDV2; CDR3nt: TGTGCCTGTGACACTGGGGGATTTTTCTCCTGGGACACTCGACAGATGTTTTTC; CDR3aa: CACDTGGFFSWDTRQMFF
d_gene: TRDD3; abundance: hyperexpanded; j_gene: TRDJ1; len: 16; v_gene: TRDV2; CDR3nt: TGTGCCTGTGACACCCTATTGGGGGATAGGTCCGATAAACTCATCTTT; CDR3aa: CACDTLLGDRSDKLIF
d_gene: TRDD3; abundance: few; j_gene: TRDJ3; len: 19; v_gene: TRDV2; CDR3nt: TGTGCCTGTGACACCGTACTGGGGGGTCACTCCTGGGACACCCGACAGATGTTTTTC; CDR3aa: CACDTVLGGHSWDTRQMFF
d_gene: TRDD3; abundance: large; j_gene: TRDJ3; len: 19; v_gene: TRDV2; CDR3nt: TGTGCCTGTGACACCTGGGGGATACCGAGCTCCTGGGACACCCGACAGATGTTTTTC; CDR3aa: CACDTWGIPSSWDTRQMFF
d_gene: TRDD3; abundance: NA; j_gene: TRDJ3; len: 18; v_gene: TRDV2; CDR3nt: TGTGCCTGTGACAATACTGGGGGATACTCCTGGGACACCCGACAGATGTTTTTC; CDR3aa: CACDNTGGYSWDTRQMFF
d_gene: TRDD3; abundance: large; j_gene: TRDJ3; len: 18; v_gene: TRDV2; CDR3nt: TGTGCCTGTGACACTGGGGGATTTTTCTCCTGGGACACCCGACAGATGTTTTTC; CDR3aa: CACDTGGFFSWDTRQMFF
d_gene: TRDD3; abundance: medium-sized; j_gene: TRDJ1; len: 18; v_gene: TRDV2; CDR3nt: TGTGCCTGTGACACCGTACTGGGGGATTCCCCACACACCGATAAACTCATCTTT; CDR3aa: CACDTVLGDSPHTDKLIF
d_gene: TRDD3; abundance: few; j_gene: TRDJ3; len: 19; v_gene: TRDV2; CDR3nt: TGTGCCTGTGACAAACTGGGGGTCCCAAGCTCCTGGGACACCCGACAGATGTTTTTC; CDR3aa: CACDKLGVPSSWDTRQMFF
d_gene: TRDD3; abundance: few; j_gene: TRDJ3; len: 20; v_gene: TRDV2; CDR3nt: TGTGCCTGTGACAAAGTACTGGGGGATACGAGCTCCTGGGACACCCGACAGATGTTTTTC; CDR3aa: CACDKVLGDTSSWDTRQMFF
d_gene: TRDD3; abundance: large; j_gene: TRDJ3; len: 18; v_gene: TRDV2; CDR3nt: TGTGCCTGTGACACTGGGGGATTTAGCTCCTGGGACACCCGACAGATGTTTTTC; CDR3aa: CACDTGGFSSWDTRQMFF
d_gene: TRDD3; abundance: NA; j_gene: TRDJ2; len: 16; v_gene: TRDV2; CDR3nt: TGTGCCTGTGACGCTATACTGGGGGATACGACAGCACAACTCTTCTTT; CDR3aa: CACDAILGDTTAQLFF
d_gene: TRDD3; abundance: few; j_gene: TRDJ3; len: 19; v_gene: TRDV2; CDR3nt: TGTGCCTGTGACCCCATACTGGGGGACCCCTCCTGGGACACCCGACAGATGTTTTTC; CDR3aa: CACDPILGDPSWDTRQMFF
d_gene: TRDD3; abundance: large; j_gene: TRDJ3; len: 18; v_gene: TRDV2; CDR3nt: TGTGCCTGTGACACTGGGGGATACTACTCCTGGGACACCCGACAGATGTTTTTC; CDR3aa: CACDTGGYYSWDTRQMFF
d_gene: NA; abundance: large; j_gene: TRDJ3; len: 16; v_gene: TRDV1; CDR3nt: TGTGCTCTTGGGGAACTTGGGACCTGGGACACCCGACAGATGTTTTTC; CDR3aa: CALGELGTWDTRQMFF
d_gene: TRDD3; abundance: NA; j_gene: TRDJ1; len: 16; v_gene: TRDV2; CDR3nt: TGTGCCTGTGACGCTATACTGGGGGATATTAGCGATAAACTCATCTTT; CDR3aa: CACDAILGDISDKLIF
d_gene: TRDD3; abundance: hyperexpanded; j_gene: TRDJ1; len: 13; v_gene: TRDV2; CDR3nt: TGTGCCTGTGACACCTGGAGGGATACGAAACTCATCTTT; CDR3aa: CACDTWRDTKLIF
d_gene: TRDD3; abundance: hyperexpanded; j_gene: TRDJ3; len: 21; v_gene: TRDV2; CDR3nt: TGTGCCTGTGACACCGTACTGGGGGACCCTTCCTCCTCCTGGGACACCCGACAGATGTTTTTC; CDR3aa: CACDTVLGDPSSSWDTRQMFF
d_gene: TRDD3; abundance: NA; j_gene: TRDJ1; len: 21; v_gene: TRDV2; CDR3nt: TGTGCCTGTGACTCGGGAACCTTGCCTCCTGACTGGGGGATCTACACTGATAAACTCATCTTT; CDR3aa: CACDSGTLPPDWGIYTDKLIF
d_gene: TRDD3; abundance: large; j_gene: TRDJ3; len: 16; v_gene: TRDV2; CDR3nt: TGTGCCTGTGACACCTGGGGATATTGGGACACCCGACAGATGTTTTTC; CDR3aa: CACDTWGYWDTRQMFF
d_gene: TRDD3; abundance: NA; j_gene: TRDJ3; len: 18; v_gene: TRDV2; CDR3nt: TGTGCCTGTGACATACTGGGGGATACGTCCTGGGACACCCGACAGATGTTTTTC; CDR3aa: CACDILGDTSWDTRQMFF
d_gene: TRDD3; abundance: hyperexpanded; j_gene: TRDJ3; len: 17; v_gene: TRDV2; CDR3nt: TGTGCCTGTGACACCTGGGGGAGCTCCTGGGACACCCGACAGATGTTTTTC; CDR3aa: CACDTWGSSWDTRQMFF
d_gene: NA; abundance: NA; j_gene: TRDJ3; len: 17; v_gene: TRDV2; CDR3nt: TGTGCCGGACTGGGCCCCGCCGGCTCCTGGGACACCCGACAGATGTTTTTC; CDR3aa: CAGLGPAGSWDTRQMFF
d_gene: TRDD3; abundance: large; j_gene: TRDJ3; len: 18; v_gene: TRDV2; CDR3nt: TGTGCCTGTGACACTGGGGGATACAGCTCCTGGGACACCCGACAGATGTTTTTC; CDR3aa: CACDTGGYSSWDTRQMFF
d_gene: NA; abundance: large; j_gene: TRDJ1; len: 18; v_gene: TRDV2; CDR3nt: TGTGCCTGTGACAGACGGGGGAGGGCCATGGGCCACACCGATAAACTCATCTTT; CDR3aa: CACDRRGRAMGHTDKLIF
d_gene: TRDD3; abundance: NA; j_gene: TRDJ3; len: 20; v_gene: TRDV2; CDR3nt: TGTGCCTGTGACAAAGTACTGGGGGATACGAGCTCCTGGGACACACGACAGATGTTTTTC; CDR3aa: CACDKVLGDTSSWDTRQMFF
d_gene: TRDD3; abundance: large; j_gene: TRDJ3; len: 16; v_gene: TRDV2; CDR3nt: TGTGCCTGTGACTACTGGGGGATACGAGACACCCGACAGATGTTTTTC; CDR3aa: CACDYWGIRDTRQMFF
d_gene: TRDD3; abundance: large; j_gene: TRDJ1; len: 21; v_gene: TRDV2; CDR3nt: TGTGCCTGTGACTCGGGAACCTTGCCTCCTTACTGGGGGATCTACACCGATAAACTCATCTTT; CDR3aa: CACDSGTLPPYWGIYTDKLIF
d_gene: TRDD3; abundance: large; j_gene: TRDJ2; len: 14; v_gene: TRDV2; CDR3nt: TGTGCCTGTGACACCTGGGGGATAACAGCACAACTCTTCTTT; CDR3aa: CACDTWGITAQLFF
d_gene: TRDD3; abundance: few; j_gene: TRDJ2; len: 20; v_gene: TRDV2; CDR3nt: TGTGCCTGTGACACCGTTGGTGGGGCTCTACTGGGGGACCATACAGCACAACTCTTCTTT; CDR3aa: CACDTVGGALLGDHTAQLFF
d_gene: TRDD3; abundance: hyperexpanded; j_gene: TRDJ3; len: 20; v_gene: TRDV2; CDR3nt: TGTGCCTGTGACACAATCGCTGGGGGATATCGCTCCTGGGACACCCGACAGATGTTTTTC; CDR3aa: CACDTIAGGYRSWDTRQMFF
d_gene: NA; abundance: NA; j_gene: TRDJ1; len: 14; v_gene: TRDV2; CDR3nt: TGTGCCTGTGACACGTTTCCGGGGATTGATAAACTCATCTTT; CDR3aa: CACDTFPGIDKLIF
d_gene: TRDD3; abundance: large; j_gene: TRDJ3; len: 22; v_gene: TRDV2; CDR3nt: TGTGCCTGTGACACCGGTTTTACTGGGGGATCAAGGGGCTCCTGGGACACCCGACAGATGTTTTTC; CDR3aa: CACDTGFTGGSRGSWDTRQMFF
d_gene: NA; abundance: NA; j_gene: TRDJ3; len: 21; v_gene: TRDV2; CDR3nt: TGTGCCTGTGACACCGTGGAGGAGGGGGACACGTACCACTGGGACACTCGACAGATGTTTTTC; CDR3aa: CACDTVEEGDTYHWDTRQMFF
d_gene: TRDD3; abundance: large; j_gene: TRDJ2; len: 18; v_gene: TRDV2; CDR3nt: TGTGCCTGTGACACCATCACTGGGGGATACGCTTTGACAGCACAACTCTTCTTT; CDR3aa: CACDTITGGYALTAQLFF
d_gene: TRDD3; abundance: NA; j_gene: TRDJ1; len: 21; v_gene: TRDV2; CDR3nt: TGTGCCTGTGACGCCAAGACCTACGCTCGTAGGTGGGGGATACGCGCTGATAAACTCATCTTT; CDR3aa: CACDAKTYARRWGIRADKLIF
d_gene: TRDD3; abundance: large; j_gene: TRDJ3; len: 18; v_gene: TRDV2; CDR3nt: TGTGCCTGTGACACCCTACTGGGGGATACCTGGGACACCCGACAGATGTTTTTC; CDR3aa: CACDTLLGDTWDTRQMFF
d_gene: NA; abundance: few; j_gene: TRDJ1; len: 11; v_gene: TRDV2; CDR3nt: TGTGCCTGTCGTATCGCCGATAAACTCATCTTT; CDR3aa: CACRIADKLIF
d_gene: TRDD3; abundance: hyperexpanded; j_gene: TRDJ1; len: 14; v_gene: TRDV2; CDR3nt: TGTGCCTGTGACACCTGGGGGAACACCGATAAACTCATCTTT; CDR3aa: CACDTWGNTDKLIF
d_gene: TRDD3; abundance: large; j_gene: TRDJ2; len: 15; v_gene: TRDV2; CDR3nt: TGTGCCTGTGACGTACTGGGGGCTTTGACAGCACAACTCTTCTTT; CDR3aa: CACDVLGALTAQLFF
d_gene: NA; abundance: large; j_gene: TRDJ3; len: 21; v_gene: TRDV2; CDR3nt: TGTGCCTGTGACACCGTGGAGGAGGGGGGCACGTACCACTGGGACACCCGACAGATGTTTTTC; CDR3aa: CACDTVEEGGTYHWDTRQMFF
d_gene: NA; abundance: few; j_gene: TRDJ3; len: 16; v_gene: TRDV2; CDR3nt: TGTGCCTGTGACACCTGGGATACCTGGGACACCCGACAGATGTTTTTC; CDR3aa: CACDTWDTWDTRQMFF
d_gene: TRDD3; abundance: large; j_gene: TRDJ1; len: 13; v_gene: TRDV2; CDR3nt: TGTGCCTGTGACACCGGGGGATACGATAAACTCATCTTT; CDR3aa: CACDTGGYDKLIF
d_gene: NA; abundance: large; j_gene: TRDJ2; len: 13; v_gene: TRDV2; CDR3nt: TGTGCCTGTGACACTCGGGGGACAGCACAACTCTTCTTT; CDR3aa: CACDTRGTAQLFF
d_gene: TRDD3; abundance: hyperexpanded; j_gene: TRDJ2; len: 15; v_gene: TRDV2; CDR3nt: TGTGCCTGTGACGTACTGGGGGATACGACAGCACAACTCTTCTTT; CDR3aa: CACDVLGDTTAQLFF
d_gene: NA; abundance: large; j_gene: TRDJ3; len: 19; v_gene: TRDV2; CDR3nt: TGTGCCTGTGACACGAGTGGGAAAGGTACTGCCTGGGACACCCGACAGATGTTTTTC; CDR3aa: CACDTSGKGTAWDTRQMFF
d_gene: TRDD3; abundance: large; j_gene: TRDJ1; len: 17; v_gene: TRDV2; CDR3nt: TGTGCCTGTGACGTACTGGGGGATAAGTTTAGCACCGATAAACTCATCTTT; CDR3aa: CACDVLGDKFSTDKLIF
d_gene: TRDD3; abundance: hyperexpanded; j_gene: TRDJ1; len: 17; v_gene: TRDV2; CDR3nt: TGTGCCTGTGACACCGGGGCTGGGGGACCCAACACCGATAAACTCATCTTT; CDR3aa: CACDTGAGGPNTDKLIF
d_gene: NA; abundance: hyperexpanded; j_gene: TRDJ2; len: 13; v_gene: TRDV2; CDR3nt: TGTGCCTGTGACACCTGGGGGACAGCACAACTCTTCTTT; CDR3aa: CACDTWGTAQLFF
d_gene: TRDD3; abundance: few; j_gene: TRDJ1; len: 15; v_gene: TRDV2; CDR3nt: TGTGCCTGTGACACCTGGGGGATTTACACCGATAAACTCATCTTT; CDR3aa: CACDTWGIYTDKLIF
d_gene: NA; abundance: large; j_gene: TRDJ3; len: 18; v_gene: TRDV2; CDR3nt: TGTGCCTGTGACACCGGAGCGGGGGGCTCCTGGGACACCCGACAGATGTTTTTC; CDR3aa: CACDTGAGGSWDTRQMFF
d_gene: NA; abundance: large; j_gene: TRDJ3; len: 17; v_gene: TRDV2; CDR3nt: TGTGCCTGTGACACTACTGGGAGCTCCTGGGACACCCGACAGATGTTTTTC; CDR3aa: CACDTTGSSWDTRQMFF